The 20 T cell receptor beta chains reported below all come from one sample, sequenced in a study of technical replicates of blood from a handful of donors. Repertoires were generated with immunoSEQ multiplex PCR, while TCRdb's copy carries only in-frame clones and drops some. The repertoire has over 85,000 clones, less than 96% of them found once; the top ten carry roughly 0.39%. The sequenced material came from T cells isolated from PBMCs. These receptors were collected from a human donor in good health.

V and J are TRBV6-1 and TRBJ2-2, with D possibly TRBD2 on 5 matching bases. CDR1 is MNHNS and CDR2 is SASEGT in the germline V gene. V was clipped by 6 bases and J by 2 bases, with 13 bases between them. CDR3 length equals 15 residues. The CDR3 protein is CASREKSGNTGELFF. In DNA form, the CDR3 reads TGTGCCAGCAGGGAAAAGAGCGGAAACACCGGGGAGCTGTTTTTT.

This rearrangement joins TRBV7-2 to TRBJ2-7; TRBD2 might be the D (5 bases). The V and J ends lost 1 base and 3 bases respectively, with 13 bases between them. CDR3 size: 15 residues. The germline CDR1 and CDR2 sequences are SGHTA and FQGNSA. This CDR3 is CASSLGGLGGYEQYF. The CDR3 nucleotides read TGTGCCAGCAGCTTAGGCGGACTTGGCGGCTACGAGCAGTACTTC.

The chain uses TRBV18 and TRBJ2-6; TRBD1 might be the D (6 bases). Germline lookup yields CDR1 KGHSH and CDR2 LQKENI. CDR3 size: 18 residues. V shed 3 bases and J shed 0 bases, with 15 bases lying between them. Here the CDR3 DNA reads TGTGCCAGCTCACCCGTACAGGGAGCTAGCTCTGGGGCCAACGTCCTGACTTTC. Translation gives CASSPVQGASSGANVLTF.

This clone is a singleton in its sample. CDR3 DNA sequence: TGCGCCAGCAGCTTGGCACCCCGGGCTTTCTTT. Its translation is CASSLAPRAFF. This chain uses TRBV5-1 with TRBJ1-1; D gene ambiguous. Germline CDR1 reads SGHRS; CDR2 reads YFSETQ. The CDR3 has 11 residues. Trimming shortened V by 0 bases and J by 11 bases, and 8 bases separated the two germline ends.

The chain couples TRBV27 to TRBJ1-2, with no clear D. V was clipped by 0 bases and J by 5 bases, with 10 bases between them. The CDR3 contains 14 residues. Germline V gives CDR1 MNHEY, CDR2 SMNVEV (reference sequence). The CDR3 spells CASSLSRDSYGYTF. DNA of the CDR3: TGTGCCAGCAGTTTATCGAGGGATTCATATGGCTACACCTTC.

V gene TRBV5-4 combines with J gene TRBJ1-3, with unresolved D. The CDR3 contains 16 residues. The V gene's germline CDR1 is SGHNT and CDR2 YYREEE (reference sequence). Trimming removed 0 bases from V and 0 bases from J, with 10 bases in between. The CDR3 DNA is TGTGCCAGCAGCTTGGGCGGTCCGAGCTCTGGAAACACCATATATTTT. It translates to CASSLGGPSSGNTIYF.

The rearrangement joins TRBV9 to TRBJ2-1; 10 bases are a match to TRBD2. CDR1 is SGDLS, CDR2 YYNGEE, per germline. V lost 4 bases to trimming and J lost 8 bases; unmatched junction nucleotides: 18. This CDR3 has 18 residues. DNA of the CDR3: TGTGCCAGCAGCTATAAAACTCTAGCGGGAGACCAATCGGATGAGCAGTTCTTC. This encodes CASSYKTLAGDQSDEQFF. Combining the CDR3 with reference TRBV9 and TRBJ2-1 gives the whole variable domain DSGVTQTPKHLITATGQRVTLRCSPRSGDLSVYWYQQSLDQGLQFLIQYYNGEERAKGNILERFSAQQFPDLHSELNLSSLELGDSALYFCASSYKTLAGDQSDEQFFGPGTRLTVL.

The chain is built from TRBV4-1 and TRBJ1-2; weak D call: TRBD1 (5 bases). The CDR3 has 11 residues. From germline, CDR1 is MGHRA and CDR2 YSYEKL. V was trimmed by 2 bases and J by 10 bases, leaving 8 bases between them. The CDR3 region is CASSQRGDYTF. CDR3 nucleotide sequence: TGCGCCAGCAGCCAAAGGGGCGACTACACCTTC.

This chain joins TRBV2 and TRBJ1-4; 11 bases are a match to TRBD1. This CDR3 is built from 17 residues. Germline V lookup: CDR1 SNHLY, CDR2 FYNNEI. With V trimmed by 6 bases and J by 0 bases, 6 bases remained unmatched. The CDR3 nucleotides are TGTGCCAGCAGCGGGGACAGGGGGGAAGCAACTAATGAAAAACTGTTTTTT. Translated, it gives CASSGDRGEATNEKLFF.

The V call is TRBV19, the J call TRBJ2-5; TRBD1 matches at 7 bases. Losses at the gene ends were 5 bases for V and 3 bases for J; bases not matched to a gene: 6. Germline V gives CDR1 LNHDA, CDR2 SQIVND (reference sequence). CDR3 length: 14 residues. The CDR3: CASSHGTAEETQYF. The DNA for the CDR3 is TGTGCCAGTAGTCATGGGACAGCCGAAGAGACCCAGTACTTC. Drawing the rest from reference TRBV19 and TRBJ2-5, the complete variable domain is DGGITQSPKYLFRKEGQNVTLSCEQNLNHDAMYWYRQDPGQGLRLIYYSQIVNDFQKGDIAEGYSVSREKKESFPLTVTSAQKNPTAFYLCASSHGTAEETQYFGPGTRLLVL.

This chain joins TRBV5-4 and TRBJ2-5; D is perhaps TRBD2 (5 bases). Germline V CDR1 and CDR2: SGHNT, YYREEE (reference sequence). Between the trimmed V and J ends, which lost 4 bases and 1 base, there was a span of 17 bases. The CDR3 is 16 amino acids. The CDR3 DNA is TGTGCCAGCAGCGCTGAGGGTGGGAGACCCCAAGAGACCCAGTACTTC. Amino acid sequence: CASSAEGGRPQETQYF.

V and J are TRBV7-6 and TRBJ2-7, with D uncertain. The germline V gene has CDR1 SGHVS and CDR2 FNYEAQ. This CDR3 spans 14 amino acids. V shed 2 bases and J shed 4 bases, with 12 bases lying between them. CDR3 loop: CASSLTPRTYEQYF. CDR3 sequence (DNA): TGTGCCAGCAGCTTAACGCCTCGCACTTACGAGCAGTACTTC.

This clone was counted only a few times. CDR3 protein: CASSLIGRNTEAFF. CDR3 coding DNA: TGTGCCAGCAGTTTAATAGGGAGGAACACTGAAGCTTTCTTT. This chain connects TRBV27 to TRBJ1-1, with D unresolved. The CDR3 has 14 amino acids. Looked up from germline, CDR1 is MNHEY and CDR2 is SMNVEV (reference sequence). V was pared by 2 bases and J by 1 base, with 8 bases between.

The chain employs TRBV6-1 and TRBJ2-1, with 7 bases matching TRBD2. The V segment lost 3 bases and the J segment 7 bases; nucleotides outside the gene matches: 15. The CDR3 has 17 amino acids. Per germline, CDR1 MNHNS and CDR2 SASEGT. The CDR3 nucleotides read TGTGCCAGCAGTGACCTGCGGGGGAGAGCAGTCTATAATGAGCAGTTCTTC. Its translation: CASSDLRGRAVYNEQFF.

The CDR3 sequence: CASSLTGGNSPLHF. In nucleotides, the CDR3 is TGCGCCAGCAGCCTGACAGGGGGAAATTCACCCCTCCACTTT. This chain connects TRBV5-1 to TRBJ1-6, with 9 bases that match TRBD1. This CDR3 contains 14 residues. Looked up from germline, CDR1 is SGHRS and CDR2 is YFSETQ. The V gene end was trimmed by 4 bases and the J gene end by 7 bases; junction bases not matched to a gene: 3. The full variable domain, its missing parts supplied by reference TRBV5-1 and TRBJ1-6, is KAGVTQTPRYLIKTRGQQVTLSCSPISGHRSVSWYQQTPGQGLQFLFEYFSETQRNKGNFPGRFSGRQFSNSRSEMNVSTLELGDSALYLCASSLTGGNSPLHFGNGTRLTVT.

The V gene is TRBV10-3, the J gene TRBJ1-3; weak D call: TRBD1 (6 bases). The CDR3 length is 15 residues. The germline V gene has CDR1 ENHRY and CDR2 SYGVKD. V gave up 0 bases and J gave up 3 bases, with 9 bases separating them. CDR3 sequence: CAISESKGDGNTIYF. As DNA, the CDR3 is TGTGCCATCAGTGAGTCGAAGGGGGATGGAAACACCATATATTTT.

The chain employs TRBV27 and TRBJ2-1, with D possibly being TRBD1 (5 bases). The V and J ends lost 5 bases and 13 bases respectively, with 15 bases between them. Per the germline V gene, CDR1 is MNHEY and CDR2 is SMNVEV (reference sequence). CDR3 length equals 12 residues. In nucleotides, the CDR3 is TGTGCCAGCAGTCCGCCGGCAGGGTACCAGTTCTTC. Translation gives CASSPPAGYQFF.

V is TRBV9 and J is TRBJ2-6, with D tentatively TRBD1 (6 bases). The CDR3 contains 15 residues. Per germline, CDR1 SGDLS and CDR2 YYNGEE. Trimming cost V 4 bases and J 3 bases, with 11 bases left between them. DNA for the CDR3: TGTGCCAGCAGCCCAACAGGGTTTGGGGCCAACGTCCTGACTTTC. It yields the protein CASSPTGFGANVLTF.

V is TRBV30 and J is TRBJ2-2, with 7 bases identical to TRBD1. Germline lookup yields CDR1 GTSNPN and CDR2 SVGIG (reference sequence). The CDR3 runs to 13 residues. V trimming: 7 bases; J trimming: 1 base; junction bases outside the gene matches: 3. The CDR3 loop is CASNRGNTGELFF. The CDR3 DNA reads TGTGCCTCTAACAGGGGGAACACCGGGGAGCTGTTTTTT.

V and J are TRBV5-4 and TRBJ2-7, with D possibly being TRBD2 (5 bases). Germline V lookup: CDR1 SGHNT, CDR2 YYREEE (reference sequence). CDR3 size: 16 residues. V was trimmed by 1 base and J by 5 bases, leaving 19 bases between them. The CDR3 loop is CASSLLSENPSNEQYF. CDR3 DNA: TGTGCCAGCAGCTTGCTTAGCGAGAACCCTTCCAACGAGCAGTACTTC.